A single sample is the source of the 28 T cell receptor beta chains below, sequenced in a study of blood T cells in healthy people across ages. A second PCR of 7 to 11 cycles used a sample-barcoded 5' primer and a J-beta primer mix. MiXCR, applied by TCRdb to the 5' RACE reads, yields one record per CDR3 protein. The sample holds 800,000 to 900,000 distinct CDR3 sequences, around 62% seen once. The sample taken for sequencing was blood. The receptors come from a man aged 25 to 40 in good health.

This rearrangement joins TRBV7-9 to TRBJ1-4; D remains ambiguous. Looked up from germline, CDR1 is SEHNR and CDR2 is FQNEAQ (reference sequence). The germline V and J ends were trimmed by 4 bases and 4 bases, with 10 bases remaining between them. The CDR3 runs 14 residues. The CDR3 is CASSSGLSNEKLFF. CDR3 nucleotide sequence: TGTGCCAGCAGCTCTGGACTGAGTAATGAAAAACTGTTTTTT.

On this clonotype itself: Because it lacks the conserved phenylalanine or tryptophan at the end, this CDR3 is likely a read error. V usage is TRBV6-5 and J usage is TRBJ2-7; 7 positions agree with TRBD1. CDR3 length: 14 amino acids. V shed 0 bases, J shed 2 bases, and the junction held 1 base outside the gene matches. Looked up from germline, CDR1 is MNHEY and CDR2 is SVGAGI. CDR3 sequence reads: CASSYSGTAYEQYL. DNA of the CDR3: TGTGCCAGCAGTTACTCCGGGACAGCCTACGAGCAGTACCTC.

The chain employs TRBV7-9 and TRBJ1-1; D remains unclear. The ends were cut back, 11 bases at V and 6 bases at J, with 16 bases in the middle. Germline V gives CDR1 SEHNR, CDR2 FQNEAQ (reference sequence). CDR3 size: 12 residues. The CDR3 is CAHSTGYPEAFF. The CDR3 DNA reads TGTGCCCACTCAACTGGGTACCCTGAAGCTTTCTTT.

The chain is built from TRBV4-2 and TRBJ2-5; D is perhaps TRBD2 (6 bases). Germline assignment: CDR1 LGHNA and CDR2 YNFKEQ. V shed 1 base and J shed 1 base, with 16 bases lying between them. The CDR3 has 17 amino acids. CDR3 region: CASSQVLQTRPQETQYF. The CDR3 bases are TGTGCCAGCAGCCAAGTCCTTCAGACTAGGCCCCAAGAGACCCAGTACTTC.

This clonotype was seen only a few times. The gene calls are TRBV10-3 and TRBJ2-1; 8 bases are a match to TRBD2. The germline V gene has CDR1 ENHRY and CDR2 SYGVKD. V trimming: 7 bases; J trimming: 2 bases; junction bases outside the gene matches: 4. This CDR3 spans 14 amino acids. The CDR3 reads CAINSGGAYNEQFF. CDR3 nucleotides: TGTGCCATCAATTCCGGGGGGGCCTACAATGAGCAGTTCTTC.

This clonotype appeared a single time. The J gene is TRBJ2-5, the V gene TRBV6-6, with 10 bases matching TRBD1. CDR1 MNHNY and CDR2 SVGAGI come from the germline V gene (reference sequence). V shed 0 bases and J 5 bases; nucleotides not matched to a gene: 6. The CDR3 length is 16 residues. The CDR3 loop is CASSYSGQGVRETQYF. Written as DNA, the CDR3 is TGTGCCAGCAGTTACTCCGGACAGGGGGTTAGGGAGACCCAGTACTTC.

This clonotype was counted between two and nine times. The genes are TRBV7-2 and TRBJ2-3, with D perhaps TRBD2 (6 bases). CDR3 size: 13 residues. Germline CDR1 reads SGHTA; CDR2 reads FQGNSA. Trimming took off 5 bases at V and 6 bases at J, with 12 bases between the two ends. The CDR3 DNA reads TGTGCCAGCAGCCCGAGGACTACGGATACGCAGTATTTT. As protein: CASSPRTTDTQYF.

The rearrangement joins TRBV2 to TRBJ2-4; tentatively, D is TRBD1 (5 bases). V gave up 6 bases and J gave up 0 bases, with 9 bases separating them. Germline lookup yields CDR1 SNHLY and CDR2 FYNNEI. The CDR3 totals 14 residues. CDR3 bases: TGTGCCAGCAGACAGGCCCAAGCCAAAAACATTCAGTACTTC. This encodes CASRQAQAKNIQYF.

In its sample, this clonotype was seen once. V and J are TRBV27 and TRBJ2-1, with TRBD1 identical over 10 bases. After removal of 2 bases from V and 4 bases from J, the junction contained 5 bases not matched to a gene. Germline CDR1 MNHEY, CDR2 SMNVEV (reference sequence). This CDR3 is built from 16 residues. The CDR3 region has the DNA TGTGCCAGCAGTTTACCCGACAGGGGGCTTTACAATGAGCAGTTCTTC. Translation: CASSLPDRGLYNEQFF.

The chain links TRBV4-3 to TRBJ2-1, with 10 bases that match TRBD2. The CDR3 loop spans 18 amino acids. Germline V gene sequence: CDR1 LGHNA, CDR2 YSLEER. The trim removed 0 bases at V and 10 bases at J, leaving 15 bases unmatched. The CDR3 sequence is CASSQDEAGGPQRGEQFF. The CDR3 bases are TGCGCCAGCAGCCAAGATGAAGCGGGGGGGCCACAGCGGGGGGAGCAGTTCTTC.

The chain combines TRBV7-2 with TRBJ2-5; 11 bases are shared with TRBD2. Germline V gives CDR1 SGHTA, CDR2 FQGNSA. The CDR3 length is 15 residues. After removal of 5 bases from V and 8 bases from J, the junction contained 10 bases not matched to a gene. The CDR3 nucleotides are TGTGCCAGCAGCCTGAGCCTAGCGGGGGGAGGTACCCAGTACTTC. Amino acid sequence: CASSLSLAGGGTQYF.

V is TRBV9 and J is TRBJ2-3, with 7 bases that match TRBD2. This CDR3 has 16 residues. The V segment lost 3 bases and the J segment 2 bases; nucleotides outside the gene matches: 9. Germline V gene data show CDR1 as SGDLS and CDR2 as YYNGEE. Written as DNA, the CDR3 is TGTGCCAGCAGCGATCCGGGACTAACTACCACAGATACGCAGTATTTT. Its protein is CASSDPGLTTTDTQYF.

The chain combines TRBV29-1 with TRBJ1-5; possibly TRBD1 for D (5 bases). The germline V and J ends were trimmed by 8 bases and 0 bases, with 20 bases remaining between them. Germline V CDR1 and CDR2: SQVTM, ANQGSEA. The CDR3 is 16 residues long. CDR3 nucleotides: TGCAGCCCTGCCCGGGGGAGGACGGCTAGCAATCAGCCCCAGCATTTT. As protein: CSPARGRTASNQPQHF.

V usage is TRBV21-1 and J usage is TRBJ2-1; whether TRBD2, the table's D call, matches the DNA was not checked. TRBV21-1 is flagged as a pseudogene. This CDR3 region has 17 residues. The CDR3 nucleotides are TGTGCCAGCAGCTCTTCCAGCGGGGGAGAACCCTACAATGAGCAGTTCTTC. Protein product: CASSSSSGGEPYNEQFF.

The chain couples TRBV7-3 to TRBJ2-5; no clear D gene. Germline V gene lookup returns CDR1 SGHTA and CDR2 FQGTGA. This CDR3 is 15 amino acids long. Trimming left V 5 bases short and J 5 bases short, with 18 bases between. The CDR3 loop reads CASSPTGYSGETQYF. In DNA, the CDR3 is TGTGCCAGCAGCCCAACGGGTTATTCCGGGGAGACCCAGTACTTC.

V usage is TRBV25-1 and J usage is TRBJ2-4; D may correspond to TRBD1 or TRBD2 (5 bases each). CDR3 length: 13 amino acids. V was trimmed by 7 bases and J by 5 bases, leaving 12 bases between them. The germline CDR1 and CDR2 sequences are MGHDK and SYGVNS. The CDR3 nucleotides are TGTGCCAGCACCGGGGACCTGGAAAACATTCAGTACTTC. It encodes CASTGDLENIQYF.

This clonotype was counted a few times. The J gene is TRBJ2-1, the V gene TRBV9, with TRBD2 identical over 11 bases. The CDR3 runs to 15 residues. Germline V gene data show CDR1 as SGDLS and CDR2 as YYNGEE. V shed 0 bases, J shed 9 bases, and the junction held 5 bases outside the gene matches. CDR3 DNA sequence: TGTGCCAGCAGCGTAGTTAGCGGGGGGGCCGGTGAGCAGTTCTTC. Translated: CASSVVSGGAGEQFF.

The chain combines TRBV7-2 with TRBJ2-1; 13 bases map to TRBD2. V lost 5 bases to trimming and J lost 7 bases; unmatched junction nucleotides: 20. CDR3 length: 20 residues. Per the germline V gene, CDR1 is SGHTA and CDR2 is FQGNSA. CDR3 in DNA: TGTGCCAGCAGCCCACAGTCGGGACTAGCGGGACATAGGAGGAGGAATGAGCAGTTCTTC. Protein sequence: CASSPQSGLAGHRRRNEQFF. Based on the CDR3 plus reference TRBV7-2 and TRBJ2-1, the full variable domain is GAGVSQSPSNKVTEKGKDVELRCDPISGHTALYWYRQSLGQGLEFLIYFQGNSAPDKSGLPSDRFSAERTGGSVSTLTIQRTQQEDSAVYLCASSPQSGLAGHRRRNEQFFGPGTRLTVL.

The rearrangement joins TRBV4-2 to TRBJ2-1; 7 bases are a match to TRBD2. Trimming at V came to 1 base and at J to 13 bases, leaving 13 bases not matched to a gene. This CDR3 is 15 amino acids long. Germline lookup yields CDR1 LGHNA and CDR2 YNFKEQ. The chain's CDR3 is CASSQGSRGGETQFF. The CDR3 DNA reads TGTGCCAGCAGCCAAGGGTCGCGCGGGGGAGAGACCCAGTTCTTC.

This clonotype was observed a few times. The V and J genes are TRBV20-1 and TRBJ2-3; TRBD2 matches 12 bases. Per the germline V gene, CDR1 is DFQATT and CDR2 is SNEGSKA (reference sequence). The CDR3 covers 13 residues. V gave up 7 bases and J gave up 3 bases; unmatched junction bases: 2. As DNA, the CDR3 is TGCAGTGGACTAGCGGGGGAAACAGATACGCAGTATTTT. Its translation: CSGLAGETDTQYF.

This chain connects TRBV5-6 to TRBJ1-1, with no clear D. V was cut by 3 bases and J by 4 bases, with 16 bases left in between. CDR3 length: 15 amino acids. Germline V CDR1 and CDR2: SGHDT, YYEEEE. The CDR3 spells CASSSQDWMSTEAFF. In DNA, the CDR3 is TGTGCCAGCAGCTCCCAGGACTGGATGAGCACTGAAGCTTTCTTT.

The chain links TRBV10-3 to TRBJ1-4; D remains unclear. This CDR3 has 14 amino acids. The germline CDR1 and CDR2 sequences are ENHRY and SYGVKD. Trimming removed 6 bases from V and 0 bases from J, with 8 bases in between. The CDR3 DNA sequence: TGTGCCATCAGAGGGAGTGCAACTAATGAAAAACTGTTTTTT. This translates into CAIRGSATNEKLFF.

This chain joins TRBV28 and TRBJ2-5; weak D call: TRBD1 (5 bases). The germline V gene encodes CDR1 MDHEN and CDR2 SYDVKM. Trimming removed 8 bases from V and 6 bases from J, with 19 bases in between. This CDR3 has 14 residues. The CDR3 DNA reads TGTGCCAGCGGCCCGAAGACAGTTAGGCAGACCCAGTACTTC. Its protein product is CASGPKTVRQTQYF.

Written as DNA, the CDR3 is TGCGCCAGCAGCCAAGTTATGTTGTACAGGGGGCACGCGGATACGCAGTATTTT. Translated: CASSQVMLYRGHADTQYF. The chain couples TRBV4-3 to TRBJ2-3; 9 bases align to TRBD1. The CDR3 length is 18 residues. The V gene's germline CDR1 is LGHNA and CDR2 YSLEER. Germline trimming cut 1 base from V and 6 bases from J; bases unmatched to any gene: 14.

The sample holds a few counts of this clonotype. V and J are TRBV20-1 and TRBJ2-1, with D perhaps matching TRBD2 (6 bases). There are 14 residues in the CDR3. Trimming cost V 3 bases and J 0 bases, with 9 bases left between them. Germline V gives CDR1 DFQATT, CDR2 SNEGSKA (reference sequence). CDR3 region: CSASLGGSYNEQFF. The CDR3 DNA reads as TGCAGTGCTAGTCTGGGGGGCTCCTACAATGAGCAGTTCTTC.

This clonotype was detected a few times. This chain links TRBV3-1 with TRBJ2-6, with D maybe TRBD1 (6 bases). Germline V gene sequence: CDR1 LGHDT, CDR2 YNNKEL (reference sequence). V was clipped by 10 bases and J by 0 bases, with 19 bases between them. The CDR3 sequence is 17 residues long. CDR3 sequence reads: CANERQAVFSGANVLTF. CDR3 nucleotides: TGTGCCAACGAACGACAGGCGGTCTTCTCTGGGGCCAACGTCCTGACTTTC.

This clonotype was detected a few times. The chain links TRBV24-1 to TRBJ1-1, with D hard to call. The V and J ends lost 4 bases and 1 base respectively, with 12 bases between them. The CDR3 is 15 amino acids. Germline-derived CDR1 and CDR2 are KGHDR and SFDVKD. DNA of the CDR3: TGTGCCACCAGTGACTCGAGCAGATCGAACACTGAAGCTTTCTTT. Translated: CATSDSSRSNTEAFF.

This clonotype was counted a few times. CDR3 amino acids: CASSPQTPFDGYTF. In nucleotides, the CDR3 is TGTGCCAGCAGCCCCCAGACACCCTTTGACGGCTACACCTTC. The chain couples TRBV4-2 to TRBJ1-2; D gene uncertain. The germline gives CDR1 LGHNA, CDR2 YNFKEQ. This CDR3 region has 14 residues. V was pared by 4 bases and J by 8 bases, with 17 bases between.